The 21 T cell receptor beta chains in this list originate from one sample, sequenced in a study of HIV-infected patients and healthy controls. Each CDR3 protein gets one entry after TCRdb re-called the 5' RACE reads with MiXCR. The sample includes 15,000 to 20,000 distinct CDR3 sequences, roughly 17% seen only once; the top ten take 24%. Sequencing input: CD8+ T cells from blood. All receptors come from a human donor in good health.

This clonotype was recorded once. The chain links TRBV5-4 to TRBJ1-1; D is undetermined. This CDR3 has 13 residues. V lost 1 base, J lost 1 base, and 5 bases lay in between. Germline V gene lookup returns CDR1 SGHNT and CDR2 YYREEE (reference sequence). CDR3 DNA: TGTGCCAGCAGCTTGATGGCGAACACTGAAGCTTTCTTT. This codes for CASSLMANTEAFF.

This clonotype was detected many times. The rearrangement links TRBV3-1 to TRBJ2-2, with 7 bases fitting TRBD2. The V and J ends lost 0 bases and 6 bases, in that order; junction bases with no gene match: 1. Looked up from germline, CDR1 is LGHDT and CDR2 is YNNKEL (reference sequence). The CDR3 runs 14 residues. The CDR3 region is CASSQEGGAGELFF. CDR3 sequence (DNA): TGTGCCAGCAGCCAAGAGGGGGGGGCCGGGGAGCTGTTTTTT.

This clonotype occurred many times. The chain carries TRBV12-3 or TRBV12-4 and TRBJ2-5; a possible D gene is TRBD2 (5 bases). CDR3 size: 15 residues. Trimming removed 6 bases at V and 5 bases at J, with 19 bases between. The CDR3 nucleotides read TGTGCCAGCAGCCGGGATCCTACCCTCCAGGAGACCCAGTACTTC. Amino acid sequence: CASSRDPTLQETQYF.

This clonotype appeared many times. The chain links TRBV2 to TRBJ2-2; D gene unclear. This CDR3 spans 12 amino acids. CDR1 SNHLY and CDR2 FYNNEI come from the germline V gene. Trimming pared 6 bases from V and 1 base from J, leaving 3 bases between. The CDR3 sequence is CASRGNTGELFF. For the CDR3, the DNA is TGTGCCAGCAGAGGGAACACCGGGGAGCTGTTTTTT.

This clonotype was found many times. The chain is built from TRBV4-2 and TRBJ1-1; no clear D gene. The CDR3 length is 11 residues. In germline, CDR1 is LGHNA, CDR2 YNFKEQ. Trimming removed 1 base at V and 6 bases at J, with 3 bases between. Here the CDR3 reads CASSQGPEAFF. The CDR3 nucleotides read TGTGCCAGCAGCCAAGGTCCTGAAGCTTTCTTT.

This clonotype was recorded many times. The chain recombines TRBV20-1 with TRBJ2-7, with 8 bases lining up with TRBD2. The germline CDR1 and CDR2 sequences are DFQATT and SNEGSKA (reference sequence). The CDR3 has 14 residues. The V segment lost 6 bases and the J segment 2 bases; nucleotides outside the gene matches: 9. CDR3 residues: CSARGGREAYEQYF. CDR3 bases: TGCAGTGCCAGGGGTGGGCGGGAGGCCTACGAGCAGTACTTC.

This clonotype was seen ten or more times. The V and J genes are TRBV7-6 and TRBJ2-7; D is unresolved. With 4 bases removed from V and 0 bases from J, the gap between germline ends came to 13 bases. The CDR3 totals 15 residues. Germline V CDR1 and CDR2: SGHVS, FNYEAQ. The CDR3 sequence is CASSSTGPSSYEQYF. In DNA, the CDR3 is TGTGCCAGCAGCTCAACGGGCCCGAGCTCCTACGAGCAGTACTTC.

The genes are TRBV19 and TRBJ2-1; the match to TRBD1 covers 7 bases. Germline CDR1 is LNHDA and CDR2 is SQIVND (reference sequence). The CDR3 totals 16 residues. Germline trimming cut 6 bases from V and 2 bases from J; bases unmatched to any gene: 10. This CDR3 reads CASSWDSLSPYNEQFF. CDR3 DNA: TGTGCCAGTAGCTGGGACAGCCTTAGCCCCTACAATGAGCAGTTCTTC.

This clonotype occurred many times. As DNA, the CDR3 is TGTGCCAGCAGTAGAGCCCGGAAGGAGGTTCCCGGGGAGCTGTTTTTT. Translated: CASSRARKEVPGELFF. J is TRBJ2-2 and V is TRBV13; D is possibly TRBD2 (5 bases). The V gene's germline CDR1 is PRHDT and CDR2 FYEKMQ (reference sequence). This CDR3 is built from 16 residues. V dropped 6 bases and J dropped 6 bases, with 20 bases sitting between them. The full variable domain, in which reference TRBV13 and TRBJ2-2 provide the parts outside the CDR3, is AAGVIQSPRHLIKEKRETATLKCYPIPRHDTVYWYQQGPGQDPQFLISFYEKMQSDKGSIPDRFSAQQFSDYHSELNMSSLELGDSALYFCASSRARKEVPGELFFGEGSRLTVL.

The gene calls are TRBV27 and TRBJ2-7; 8 positions agree with TRBD1. Per the germline V gene, CDR1 is MNHEY and CDR2 is SMNVEV (reference sequence). The V segment lost 2 bases and the J segment 2 bases; nucleotides outside the gene matches: 2. CDR3 length: 14 residues. The CDR3 coding sequence is TGTGCCAGCAGTTTAGGACAGGGAACCTACGAGCAGTACTTC. This codes for CASSLGQGTYEQYF.

This clonotype appeared a few times. The J gene is TRBJ1-1, the V gene TRBV19; D remains ambiguous. The length of the CDR3 is 14 residues. Germline CDR1 LNHDA, CDR2 SQIVND (reference sequence). Trimming took 1 base from V and 1 from J, leaving 7 bases between them. The CDR3 spells CASSIGPGNTEAFF. The CDR3, as DNA: TGTGCCAGTAGTATAGGTCCGGGGAACACTGAAGCTTTCTTT.

There are a few counts of this clonotype. The rearrangement joins TRBV20-1 to TRBJ1-5; D perhaps matches TRBD1 (5 bases). V was pared by 6 bases and J by 3 bases, with 12 bases between. Germline loops: CDR1 DFQATT, CDR2 SNEGSKA (reference sequence). CDR3 length: 13 amino acids. The DNA for the CDR3 is TGCAGTGCACACGACAGATACAATCAGCCCCAGCATTTT. Encoded protein: CSAHDRYNQPQHF.

This clonotype was seen a handful of times. V gene TRBV5-4 combines with J gene TRBJ2-7; TRBD1 is a possible D gene (6 bases). Trimming shortened V by 3 bases and J by 2 bases, and 9 bases separated the two germline ends. Germline V CDR1 and CDR2: SGHNT, YYREEE (reference sequence). The CDR3 runs to 13 residues. The CDR3 region has the DNA TGTGCCAGCAGCTATGGACAGACCTACGAGCAGTACTTC. Its translation is CASSYGQTYEQYF.

This clonotype was counted between two and nine times. The genes are TRBV6-5 and TRBJ2-3; possibly TRBD1 or TRBD2 for D (5 bases each). V was shortened by 6 bases and J by 0 bases, with 13 bases between the two germline ends. This CDR3 comprises 15 residues. The germline V gene encodes CDR1 MNHEY and CDR2 SVGAGI. CDR3 sequence (DNA): TGTGCCAGCAGCAATCTGGGGGACAGCACAGATACGCAGTATTTT. Encoded protein: CASSNLGDSTDTQYF.

Only a few counts were recorded for this clonotype. The CDR3 is CASSSTGILTTYEQYF. The DNA for the CDR3 is TGCGCCAGCAGCTCTACCGGGATACTCACCACCTACGAGCAGTACTTC. The V call is TRBV5-1, the J call TRBJ2-7, with D maybe TRBD2 (5 bases). Germline lookup yields CDR1 SGHRS and CDR2 YFSETQ. The germline V and J ends were trimmed by 3 bases and 2 bases, with 18 bases remaining between them. The CDR3 covers 16 residues.

The V call is TRBV29-1, the J call TRBJ2-3, with 8 bases identical to TRBD1. Looked up from germline, CDR1 is SQVTM and CDR2 is ANQGSEA. The CDR3 has 14 residues. Losses at the gene ends were 6 bases for V and 3 bases for J; bases not matched to a gene: 8. The CDR3 DNA reads TGCAGCGTGGCCGGGACAGGAACGACAGATACGCAGTATTTT. Its protein is CSVAGTGTTDTQYF.

This clonotype was counted ten times or more. The J gene is TRBJ2-1, the V gene TRBV15; 8 positions agree with TRBD2. The germline CDR1 and CDR2 sequences are LNHNV and YYDKDF (reference sequence). The trim removed 3 bases at V and 4 bases at J, leaving 5 bases unmatched. This CDR3 has 15 amino acids. DNA for the CDR3: TGTGCCACCAGCAGCCGAAGCGGGAGTTACAATGAGCAGTTCTTC. This translates into CATSSRSGSYNEQFF.

The chain has TRBV20-1 and TRBJ2-1; no reliable D call. CDR3 length: 13 residues. V lost 0 bases and J lost 6, with 9 bases in between. The germline CDR1 and CDR2 sequences are DFQATT and SNEGSKA (reference sequence). The chain's CDR3 is CSARDRGRNEQFF. The CDR3 DNA reads TGCAGTGCTAGAGATCGAGGACGCAATGAGCAGTTCTTC.

The sample holds many counts of this clonotype. The gene calls are TRBV29-1 and TRBJ1-1, with a weak D call TRBD1 (6 bases). CDR1 and CDR2 from the germline V gene are SQVTM and ANQGSEA. V was shortened by 7 bases and J by 1 base, with 13 bases between the two germline ends. The CDR3 sequence is 13 residues long. Here the CDR3 DNA reads TGCAGCGCCCGCGCGGGGGCGAACACTGAAGCTTTCTTT. This translates into CSARAGANTEAFF.

The chain recombines TRBV4-2 with TRBJ2-5, with 8 nucleotides matching TRBD2. The CDR3 contains 15 residues. Trimming cost V 0 bases and J 5 bases; bases outside gene matches: 5. Germline V gives CDR1 LGHNA, CDR2 YNFKEQ. The CDR3 sequence: CASSQERGEAETQYF. For the CDR3, the DNA is TGTGCCAGCAGCCAAGAGCGGGGGGAAGCGGAGACCCAGTACTTC.

This clonotype has more than one count but fewer than ten. The chain combines TRBV20-1 with TRBJ2-1, with unresolved D. Deletions cut 0 bases from V and 4 bases from J, with 10 bases between. In germline, CDR1 is DFQATT, CDR2 SNEGSKA (reference sequence). The CDR3 length is 14 residues. CDR3 nucleotide sequence: TGCAGTGCTAGAGATGGGCCTCCTTACAATGAGCAGTTCTTC. Its protein is CSARDGPPYNEQFF.